The present T cell receptor (beta chain) was sequenced within a study of OX40 agonist ivuxolimab in advanced cancers. The protocol was immunoSEQ multiplex PCR, while the TCRdb copy is restricted to in-frame clones and leaves out a portion. The data hold 73,000 or so clones, with 82% observed a single time. Germline V gene data show CDR1 as SEHNR and CDR2 as FQNEAQ (reference sequence). V gave up 4 bases and J gave up 8 bases; unmatched junction bases: 7. This CDR3 comprises 13 residues. Sequencing was performed on CD4+ or CD8+ T cells sorted from blood, taken in a trial of the OX40 agonist ivuxolimab. V and J are TRBV7-9 and TRBJ1-2; 7 nucleotides agree with TRBD1. The TCR sequence derives from an adult with an advanced solid tumor such as melanoma, head and neck, liver or kidney cancer. The CDR3 sequence is CASSWGQLGGYTF. CDR3 bases: TGTGCCAGCAGCTGGGGACAGCTGGGCGGCTACACCTTC.